These 31 T cell receptor beta chains were sequenced from one sample in a study of response to subunit inactivated influenza vaccine. TCRdb processed the RT-PCR reads anew with MiXCR; each CDR3 protein has one entry. The repertoire holds approximately 730,000 distinct CDR3 sequences, with more than 11% as singletons. This specimen was PBMCs from blood, taken 14 to 15 days before vaccination. These receptors were obtained from a middle-aged man who received an inactivated influenza vaccine.

This clonotype was recorded a few times. The CDR3 DNA reads as TGCGCCAGCAGCCAAGCTGGACTAGCTCGGAATGAGCAGTTCTTC. Protein sequence: CASSQAGLARNEQFF. The V call is TRBV4-3, the J call TRBJ2-1; TRBD2 aligns across 8 bases. V dropped 1 base and J dropped 7; count of bases not matched to a gene: 6. This CDR3 has 15 residues. CDR1 is LGHNA and CDR2 is YSLEER in the germline V gene.

The chain uses TRBV29-1 and TRBJ1-5; no clear D. Germline CDR1 is SQVTM and CDR2 is ANQGSEA. CDR3 length equals 13 residues. V was clipped by 1 base and J by 0 bases, with 4 bases between them. The CDR3 coding sequence is TGCAGCGTTGAAGTGCATAGCAATCAGCCCCAGCATTTT. Translating gives CSVEVHSNQPQHF.

This clonotype showed up just a few times. With a much larger clone just one base away, this may be a read error. The chain has TRBV4-3 and TRBJ1-3; no clear D gene. CDR1 and CDR2 (germline): LGHNA, YSLEER. This CDR3 spans 15 amino acids. Trimming removed 0 bases from V and 0 bases from J, with 6 bases in between. For the CDR3, the DNA is TGCGCCAGCAGCCAAGATGCCAGCTCTGGAAACACCATATATTTT. Amino acid sequence: CASSQDASSGNTIYF.

This chain links TRBV4-2 with TRBJ2-7; the D gene is possibly TRBD1 (5 bases). Germline CDR1 and CDR2: LGHNA and YNFKEQ. This CDR3 contains 19 residues. V shed 0 bases and J shed 0 bases, with 21 bases lying between them. The CDR3 is CASSQDPGWGRHSSYEQYF. The CDR3 DNA reads TGTGCCAGCAGCCAAGATCCCGGCTGGGGCCGACATAGCTCCTACGAGCAGTACTTC.

The genes are TRBV18 and TRBJ1-2; 9 bases are a match to TRBD1. The CDR3 sequence is 16 residues long. The germline gives CDR1 KGHSH, CDR2 LQKENI. J was trimmed by 7 bases and V by 0 bases; bases with no gene match: 9. The DNA for the CDR3 is TGTGCCAGCTCACCACCGGACAGGGGAGCTCAGCGTGGCTACACCTTC. Translated, it gives CASSPPDRGAQRGYTF.

This clonotype was seen a handful of times. The V and J genes are TRBV7-2 and TRBJ2-3; 9 bases map to TRBD2. This CDR3 comprises 17 residues. J was trimmed by 6 bases and V by 4 bases; bases with no gene match: 14. Germline V gene data show CDR1 as SGHTA and CDR2 as FQGNSA. CDR3 protein: CASSSFPPAGGQDTQYF. Here the CDR3 DNA reads TGTGCCAGCAGCTCTTTCCCCCCGGCGGGAGGGCAGGATACGCAGTATTTT.

V gene TRBV6-1 combines with J gene TRBJ2-1, with 8 nucleotides matching TRBD1. Germline V gene data show CDR1 as MNHNS and CDR2 as SASEGT. The ends lost 6 bases at V and 3 bases at J; junction bases unmatched: 10. This CDR3 has 16 amino acids. CDR3 bases: TGTGCCAGCAGAATTACCGGGACAGGTAACTACAATGAGCAGTTCTTC. This translates into CASRITGTGNYNEQFF.

The genes are TRBV12-3 or TRBV12-4 and TRBJ2-7; 9 bases align to TRBD2. The V and J ends lost 5 bases and 0 bases, in that order; junction bases with no gene match: 5. This CDR3 is 15 amino acids long. In DNA, the CDR3 is TGTGCCAGCAGTAGTAGCGGGGGCAGCTCCTACGAGCAGTACTTC. Its protein product is CASSSSGGSSYEQYF.

This clonotype occurred a few times. J is TRBJ2-2 and V is TRBV10-1; D ambiguous. Trimming removed 4 bases at V and 3 bases at J, with 6 bases between. From germline, CDR1 is WNHNN and CDR2 SYGVQD (reference sequence). This CDR3 comprises 13 residues. The CDR3 sequence is CASSGQYTGELFF. DNA for the CDR3: TGCGCCAGCAGTGGGCAGTACACCGGGGAGCTGTTTTTT.

This clonotype was picked up a small number of times. V is TRBV7-9 and J is TRBJ2-5, with TRBD1 matching over 8 bases. From germline, CDR1 is SEHNR and CDR2 FQNEAQ (reference sequence). The CDR3 extends over 15 amino acids. J gave up 5 bases and V 2 bases, and 7 bases lay outside the gene matches. The CDR3 DNA follows: TGTGCCAGCAGCTTACAGGGGGCGAGGGACGAGACCCAGTACTTC. Translating it yields CASSLQGARDETQYF.

The chain uses TRBV28 and TRBJ2-3; TRBD2 agrees at 11 bases. CDR3 length equals 17 residues. Trimming removed 0 bases from V and 0 bases from J; junction bases left unmatched: 2. Germline V gene data show CDR1 as MDHEN and CDR2 as SYDVKM. CDR3 sequence (DNA): TGTGCCAGCAGTTTATGGGCTAGCGGGAGGAGCACAGATACGCAGTATTTT. Encoded protein: CASSLWASGRSTDTQYF. Filled out from reference TRBV28 and TRBJ2-3, the complete variable domain reads DVKVTQSSRYLVKRTGEKVFLECVQDMDHENMFWYRQDPGLGLRLIYFSYDVKMKEKGDIPEGYSVSREKKERFSLILESASTNQTSMYLCASSLWASGRSTDTQYFGPGTRLTVL.

The chain links TRBV7-9 to TRBJ2-7; 8 bases fit TRBD2. This CDR3 region has 14 residues. V lost 2 bases and J lost 4; bases outside the gene matches: 4. Germline values: CDR1 SEHNR, CDR2 FQNEAQ (reference sequence). CDR3 DNA: TGTGCCAGCAGCTTATCCGGGAGGGATTACGAGCAGTACTTC. It codes for CASSLSGRDYEQYF.

This clonotype has only a few counts. The chain links TRBV12-3 or TRBV12-4 to TRBJ2-5; 9 bases line up with TRBD1. J lost 1 base, V lost 6 bases, and 0 bases had no gene match. CDR3 size: 13 residues. The chain's CDR3 is CASRTGGQETQYF. In DNA form, the CDR3 reads TGTGCCAGCAGGACAGGGGGCCAAGAGACCCAGTACTTC.

This clonotype was detected only a few times. The chain is built from TRBV4-1 and TRBJ2-3; D may be TRBD1 or TRBD2 (5 bases each). Germline loops: CDR1 MGHRA, CDR2 YSYEKL. This CDR3 spans 14 amino acids. V lost 0 bases and J lost 8, with 12 bases in between. Written as DNA, the CDR3 is TGCGCCAGCAGCCAAGACCCGGGACGTCGTACGCAGTATTTT. It encodes CASSQDPGRRTQYF.

This clonotype was observed a few times. The V call is TRBV11-2, the J call TRBJ2-5; D possibly uses TRBD1 or TRBD2 (5 bases each). The CDR3 runs to 12 residues. V shed 8 bases and J shed 5 bases, with 12 bases lying between them. The germline CDR1 and CDR2 sequences are SGHAT and FQNNGV. The CDR3 nucleotides read TGTGCCAGCGGGGGTTCCCGGGAGACCCAGTACTTC. This translates into CASGGSRETQYF.

The CDR3 sequence is CASSNDRLHYGYTF. Written as DNA, the CDR3 is TGTGCCAGCAGCAACGATAGACTGCACTATGGCTACACCTTC. V usage is TRBV21-1 and J usage is TRBJ1-2. TRBV21-1 is a pseudogene locus. The CDR3 is 14 amino acids.

This chain connects TRBV20-1 to TRBJ1-5; TRBD1 is a possible D gene (5 bases). V shed 4 bases and J shed 4 bases, with 11 bases lying between them. CDR3 length equals 13 residues. Germline CDR1 DFQATT, CDR2 SNEGSKA (reference sequence). The CDR3 loop is CSAKGALNQPQHF. The CDR3 bases are TGCAGTGCTAAAGGGGCTTTAAATCAGCCCCAGCATTTT.

V gene TRBV29-1 combines with J gene TRBJ2-7; the D gene is possibly TRBD1 (5 bases). This CDR3 contains 12 residues. The ends were cut back, 3 bases at V and 5 bases at J, with 11 bases in the middle. CDR1 and CDR2 (germline): SQVTM, ANQGSEA. CDR3: CSVDWQGNEQYF. The CDR3 DNA is TGCAGCGTTGATTGGCAGGGTAACGAGCAGTACTTC.

This clonotype was observed a few times. The chain is built from TRBV7-2 and TRBJ1-5, with D possibly being TRBD1 (6 bases). This CDR3 has 15 amino acids. The germline V and J ends were trimmed by 1 base and 3 bases, with 10 bases remaining between them. CDR1 is SGHTA, CDR2 FQGNSA, per germline. The CDR3 protein is CASSLVSGVNQPQHF. CDR3 nucleotide sequence: TGTGCCAGCAGCTTAGTTTCAGGGGTCAATCAGCCCCAGCATTTT.

This clonotype was recorded a few times. At one end the junction does not follow the germline gene, possibly because of a read error. The CDR3 reads CTSSLAGAGFHSTDTQYF. The CDR3 coding sequence is TGTACCAGCAGTTTAGCAGGGGCAGGGTTTCATAGCACAGATACGCAGTATTTT. This sequence joins TRBV12-3 or TRBV12-4 and TRBJ2-3; weak D call: TRBD1 (6 bases). The CDR3 contains 18 residues.

This clonotype was counted many times. This chain links TRBV20-1 with TRBJ1-1; no clear D. CDR3 length equals 16 residues. From germline, CDR1 is DFQATT and CDR2 SNEGSKA (reference sequence). Trimming removed 3 bases at V and 0 bases at J, with 17 bases between. CDR3 sequence: CSARWGPRPVNTEAFF. In DNA, the CDR3 is TGCAGTGCTAGGTGGGGTCCTCGACCGGTGAACACTGAAGCTTTCTTT.

This clonotype showed up many times. This sequence joins TRBV10-3 and TRBJ2-3; D is perhaps TRBD1 (6 bases). This CDR3 region has 15 residues. Trimming removed 2 bases from V and 3 bases from J, with 12 bases in between. Germline V lookup: CDR1 ENHRY, CDR2 SYGVKD. In DNA form, the CDR3 reads TGTGCCATCAGTGAGATTTCAGGGGTTACAGATACGCAGTATTTT. Translated: CAISEISGVTDTQYF.

This clonotype came up a few times. This chain links TRBV20-1 with TRBJ1-2, with D possibly being TRBD1 (6 bases). The CDR3 consists of 12 residues. Trimming shortened V by 5 bases and J by 0 bases, and 7 bases separated the two germline ends. Germline CDR1 reads DFQATT; CDR2 reads SNEGSKA (reference sequence). Written as DNA, the CDR3 is TGCAGTGCTGGACAGCCTAACTATGGCTACACCTTC. This translates into CSAGQPNYGYTF.

This clonotype was detected only a few times. The rearrangement uses TRBV12-3 or TRBV12-4 and TRBJ2-1, with 7 bases identical to TRBD2. The CDR3 has 15 residues. V was pared by 1 base and J by 5 bases, with 5 bases of the junction left unmatched. The CDR3 DNA follows: TGTGCCAGCAGTTTAGGAGCGGGGACCGACAATGAGCAGTTCTTC. Translation: CASSLGAGTDNEQFF.

The V and J genes are TRBV20-1 and TRBJ2-1, with 9 bases lining up with TRBD1. This CDR3 contains 13 residues. Trimming took 3 bases from V and 9 from J; bases not matched to a gene: 6. CDR1 and CDR2 from the germline V gene are DFQATT and SNEGSKA (reference sequence). CDR3 sequence: CSARGTGRSEQFF. CDR3 DNA: TGCAGTGCTAGGGGGACAGGGAGAAGTGAGCAGTTCTTC.

The rearrangement uses TRBV7-1 and TRBJ2-7; D gene uncertain. TRBV7-1 is designated an ORF whose function remains uncertain. Trimming left V 3 bases short and J 4 bases short, with 13 bases between. The CDR3 is made up of 14 amino acids. The CDR3, as DNA: TGTGCCAGCAGCTCTGGGCTCGTAACGTACGAGCAGTACTTC. Its translation is CASSSGLVTYEQYF.

This clonotype was seen a few times. The chain uses TRBV28 and TRBJ2-7, with 8 bases aligning to TRBD1. The V segment lost 3 bases and the J segment 6 bases; nucleotides outside the gene matches: 7. Germline assignment: CDR1 MDHEN and CDR2 SYDVKM. This CDR3 comprises 14 residues. The CDR3 coding sequence is TGTGCCAGCAGTTTGGGCGACAGGGGCACCGAGCAGTACTTC. Its protein product is CASSLGDRGTEQYF.

J is TRBJ1-1 and V is TRBV6-4; D is ambiguous. Germline lookup yields CDR1 MRHNA and CDR2 SNTAGT. The V end lost 0 bases, the J end lost 3 bases, and 11 bases lay between the germline ends. The CDR3 totals 15 residues. The DNA for the CDR3 is TGTGCCAGCAGTGACTCGAGGGAATTTGACACTGAAGCTTTCTTT. The encoded protein is CASSDSREFDTEAFF.

The J gene is TRBJ2-2, the V gene TRBV28, with D uncertain. V shed 5 bases and J shed 0 bases, with 13 bases lying between them. Germline lookup yields CDR1 MDHEN and CDR2 SYDVKM. The CDR3 runs to 16 residues. Here the CDR3 DNA reads TGTGCCAGCAGTGTGCTCAGGAACGCGAACACCGGGGAGCTGTTTTTT. Its protein is CASSVLRNANTGELFF.

The chain couples TRBV15 to TRBJ1-1; unclear D gene. The germline V gene encodes CDR1 LNHNV and CDR2 YYDKDF (reference sequence). This CDR3 is built from 13 residues. Trimming shortened V by 3 bases and J by 3 bases, and 8 bases separated the two germline ends. In DNA form, the CDR3 reads TGTGCCACCAGCAGCCATACGGACACTGAAGCTTTCTTT. This codes for CATSSHTDTEAFF.

This clonotype was counted only a few times. This sequence joins TRBV12-3 or TRBV12-4 and TRBJ2-1, with 11 bases identical to TRBD1. Unmatched junction bases numbered 11, after V lost 7 bases and J lost 3 bases. The CDR3 extends over 17 amino acids. The DNA of the CDR3 is TGTGCCAGCATCCCGGAAACCGGGACAGGGGGCTACAATGAGCAGTTCTTC. Residues: CASIPETGTGGYNEQFF.